Below, one T cell receptor (beta chain) is given with its context. Its matching antigen is unknown. This CDR3 comprises 14 residues. Per the germline V gene, CDR1 is DFQATT and CDR2 is SNEGSKA (reference sequence). Trimming at V came to 3 bases and at J to 9 bases, leaving 4 bases not matched to a gene. This record belongs to a study of T-cell reconstitution after alpha-beta-depleted transplantation in children. Study-level findings and limits: T-cell numbers and diversity, one year after transplant, stemmed largely from T cells that were newly produced.

Molecular barcoding with unique molecular identifiers was used for the TCRbeta library. TCRdb recomputed calls from the PCR reads with MiXCR, one row per CDR3 protein. In the table there are 300,000 to 400,000 distinct CDR3 sequences, 23% of which are singletons. The chain recombines TRBV20-1 with TRBJ2-1; 14 nucleotides agree with TRBD2. The sequences come from PBMCs, mostly from graft donor cells, collected 180 days after TCRalphabeta/CD19-depleted stem cell transplant. The sequence was collected from a male patient younger than 18 who had a stem cell transplant for acute lymphoblastic leukemia, so the T cells may come from the graft donor. The CDR3 region is CSARTSGRVGEQFF. The CDR3 DNA reads as TGCAGTGCTAGGACTAGCGGGAGGGTCGGTGAGCAGTTCTTC.